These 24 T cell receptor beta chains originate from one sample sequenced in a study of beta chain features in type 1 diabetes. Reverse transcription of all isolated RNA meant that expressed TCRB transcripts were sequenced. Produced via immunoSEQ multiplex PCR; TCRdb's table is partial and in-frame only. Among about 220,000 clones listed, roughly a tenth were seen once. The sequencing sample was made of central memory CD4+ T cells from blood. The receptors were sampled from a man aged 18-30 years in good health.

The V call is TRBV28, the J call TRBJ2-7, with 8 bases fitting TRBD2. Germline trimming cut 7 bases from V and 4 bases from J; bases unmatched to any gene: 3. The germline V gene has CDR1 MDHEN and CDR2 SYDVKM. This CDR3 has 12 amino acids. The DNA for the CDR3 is TGTGCCAGCACCCAGCGGGGGTACGAGCAGTACTTC. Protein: CASTQRGYEQYF.

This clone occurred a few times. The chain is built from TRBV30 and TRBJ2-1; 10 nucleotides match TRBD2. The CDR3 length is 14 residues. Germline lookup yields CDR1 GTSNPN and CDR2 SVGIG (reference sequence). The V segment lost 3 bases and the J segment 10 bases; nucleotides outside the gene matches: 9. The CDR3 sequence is CAWRNSGRRAEQFF. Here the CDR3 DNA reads TGTGCCTGGAGAAATAGCGGGAGGCGTGCCGAGCAGTTCTTC. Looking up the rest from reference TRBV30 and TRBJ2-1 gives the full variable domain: SQTIHQWPATLVQPVGSPLSLECTVEGTSNPNLYWYRQAAGRGLQLLFYSVGIGQISSEVPQNLSASRPQDRQFILSSKKLLLSDSGFYLCAWRNSGRRAEQFFGPGTRLTVL.

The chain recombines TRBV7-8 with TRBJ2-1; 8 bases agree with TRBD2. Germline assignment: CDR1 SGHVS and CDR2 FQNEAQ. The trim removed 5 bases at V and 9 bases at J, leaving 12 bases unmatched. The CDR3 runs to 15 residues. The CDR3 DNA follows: TGTGCCAGCAGCGCCTCCGGGACTAGTCAGACTGAGCAGTTCTTC. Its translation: CASSASGTSQTEQFF.

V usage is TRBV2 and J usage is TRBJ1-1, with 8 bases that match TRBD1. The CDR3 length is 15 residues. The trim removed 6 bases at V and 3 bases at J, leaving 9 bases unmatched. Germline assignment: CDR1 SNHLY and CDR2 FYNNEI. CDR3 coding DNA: TGTGCCAGCAGGCCGCGACAGGGGCGAGACACTGAAGCTTTCTTT. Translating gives CASRPRQGRDTEAFF.

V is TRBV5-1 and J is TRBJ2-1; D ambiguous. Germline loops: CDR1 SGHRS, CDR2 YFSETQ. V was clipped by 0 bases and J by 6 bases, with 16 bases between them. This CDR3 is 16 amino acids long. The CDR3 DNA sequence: TGCGCCAGCAGCTTGGGTATTGGGCTGCCATTCAATGAGCAGTTCTTC. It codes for CASSLGIGLPFNEQFF.

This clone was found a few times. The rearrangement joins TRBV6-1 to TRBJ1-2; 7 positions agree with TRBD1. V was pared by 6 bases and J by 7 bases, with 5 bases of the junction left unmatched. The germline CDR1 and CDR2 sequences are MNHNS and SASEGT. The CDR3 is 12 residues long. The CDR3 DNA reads TGTGCCAGCAGAACGACAGGGTTTGGCTACACCTTC. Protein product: CASRTTGFGYTF.

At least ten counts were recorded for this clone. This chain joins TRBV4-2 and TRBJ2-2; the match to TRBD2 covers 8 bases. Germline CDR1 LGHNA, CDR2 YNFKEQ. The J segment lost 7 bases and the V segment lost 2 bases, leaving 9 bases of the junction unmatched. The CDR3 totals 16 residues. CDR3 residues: CASSQSPGGAGGELFF. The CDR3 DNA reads TGTGCCAGCAGCCAAAGCCCGGGGGGGGCCGGCGGGGAGCTGTTTTTT.

CDR3 DNA sequence: TGTGCCATCAGTGCCAGTGAACTAAGCTCCTACGAGCAGTACTTC. Its protein is CAISASELSSYEQYF. The chain uses TRBV10-3 and TRBJ2-7; D is ambiguous. Trimming left V 4 bases short and J 0 bases short, with 13 bases between. The CDR3 runs 15 residues. Germline loops: CDR1 ENHRY, CDR2 SYGVKD.

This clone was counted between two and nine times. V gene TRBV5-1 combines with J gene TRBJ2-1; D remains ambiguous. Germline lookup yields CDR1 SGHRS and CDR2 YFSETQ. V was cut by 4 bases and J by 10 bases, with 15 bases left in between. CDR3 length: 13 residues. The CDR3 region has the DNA TGCGCCAGCAGCCCCGCTGTCGCGCGGGAGCAGTTCTTC. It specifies CASSPAVAREQFF. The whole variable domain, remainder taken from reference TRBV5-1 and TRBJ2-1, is KAGVTQTPRYLIKTRGQQVTLSCSPISGHRSVSWYQQTPGQGLQFLFEYFSETQRNKGNFPGRFSGRQFSNSRSEMNVSTLELGDSALYLCASSPAVAREQFFGPGTRLTVL.

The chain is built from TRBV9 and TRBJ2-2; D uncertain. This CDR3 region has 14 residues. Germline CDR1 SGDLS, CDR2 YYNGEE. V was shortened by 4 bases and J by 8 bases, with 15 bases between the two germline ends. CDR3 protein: CASSLTTTTGELFF. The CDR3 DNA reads TGTGCCAGCAGCCTTACGACGACGACTGGGGAGCTGTTTTTT. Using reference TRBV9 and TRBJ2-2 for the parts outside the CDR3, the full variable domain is DSGVTQTPKHLITATGQRVTLRCSPRSGDLSVYWYQQSLDQGLQFLIQYYNGEERAKGNILERFSAQQFPDLHSELNLSSLELGDSALYFCASSLTTTTGELFFGEGSRLTVL.

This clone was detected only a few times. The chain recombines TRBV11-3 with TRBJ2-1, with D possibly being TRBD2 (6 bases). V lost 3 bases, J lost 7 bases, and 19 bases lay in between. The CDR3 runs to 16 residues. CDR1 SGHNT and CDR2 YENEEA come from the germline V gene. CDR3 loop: CASSLARDWGENEQFF. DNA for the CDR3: TGTGCCAGCAGCTTGGCTCGGGACTGGGGAGAGAATGAGCAGTTCTTC.

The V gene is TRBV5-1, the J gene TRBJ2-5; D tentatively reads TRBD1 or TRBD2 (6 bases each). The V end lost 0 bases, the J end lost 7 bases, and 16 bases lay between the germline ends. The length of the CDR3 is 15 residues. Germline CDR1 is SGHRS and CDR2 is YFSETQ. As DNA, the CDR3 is TGCGCCAGCAGCTTGGGAGGAGGGTCCAGGGGGACCCAGTACTTC. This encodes CASSLGGGSRGTQYF.

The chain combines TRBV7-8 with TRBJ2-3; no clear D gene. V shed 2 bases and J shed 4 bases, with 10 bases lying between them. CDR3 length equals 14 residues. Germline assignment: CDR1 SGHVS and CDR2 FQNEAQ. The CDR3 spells CASSLMVSSDTQYF. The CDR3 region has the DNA TGTGCCAGCAGCTTAATGGTTTCTTCAGATACGCAGTATTTT.

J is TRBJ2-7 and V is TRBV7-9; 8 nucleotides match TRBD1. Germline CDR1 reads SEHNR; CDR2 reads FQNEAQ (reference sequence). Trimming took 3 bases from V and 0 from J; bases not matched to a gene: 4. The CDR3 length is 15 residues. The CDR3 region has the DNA TGTGCCAGCAGCTTCGGACAGGGCACCTCCTACGAGCAGTACTTC. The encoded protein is CASSFGQGTSYEQYF. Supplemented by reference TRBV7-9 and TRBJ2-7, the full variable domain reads DTGVSQNPRHKITKRGQNVTFRCDPISEHNRLYWYRQTLGQGPEFLTYFQNEAQLEKSRLLSDRFSAERPKGSFSTLEIQRTEQGDSAMYLCASSFGQGTSYEQYFGPGTRLTVT.

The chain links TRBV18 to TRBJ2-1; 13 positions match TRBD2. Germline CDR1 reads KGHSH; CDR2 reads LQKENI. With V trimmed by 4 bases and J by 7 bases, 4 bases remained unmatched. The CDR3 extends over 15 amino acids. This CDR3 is CASSLGLAGANEQFF. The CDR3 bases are TGTGCCAGCTCACTCGGACTAGCGGGAGCGAATGAGCAGTTCTTC.

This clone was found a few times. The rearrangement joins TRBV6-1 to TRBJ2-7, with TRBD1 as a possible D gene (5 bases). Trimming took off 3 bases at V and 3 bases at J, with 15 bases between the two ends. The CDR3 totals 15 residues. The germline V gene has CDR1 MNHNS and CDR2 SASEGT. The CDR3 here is CASSEQGPEDYEQYF. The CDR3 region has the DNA TGTGCCAGCAGTGAGCAGGGTCCCGAAGACTACGAGCAGTACTTC.

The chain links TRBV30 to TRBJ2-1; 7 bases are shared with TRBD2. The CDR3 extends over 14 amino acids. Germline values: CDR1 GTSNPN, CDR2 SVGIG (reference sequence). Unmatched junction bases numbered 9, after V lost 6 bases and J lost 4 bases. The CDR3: CACGGGGDYNEQFF. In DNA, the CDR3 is TGTGCCTGCGGCGGCGGGGGAGATTACAATGAGCAGTTCTTC.

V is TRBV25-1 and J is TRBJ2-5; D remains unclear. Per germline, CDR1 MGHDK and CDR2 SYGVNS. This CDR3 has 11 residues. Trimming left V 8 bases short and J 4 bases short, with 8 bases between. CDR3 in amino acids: CASAIGETQYF. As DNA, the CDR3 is TGTGCCAGCGCCATCGGAGAGACCCAGTACTTC.

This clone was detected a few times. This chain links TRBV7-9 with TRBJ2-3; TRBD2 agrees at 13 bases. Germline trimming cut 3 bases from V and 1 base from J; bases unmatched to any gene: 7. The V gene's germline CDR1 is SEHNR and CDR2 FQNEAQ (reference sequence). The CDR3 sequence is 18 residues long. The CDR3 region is CASSLRGTSGARTDTQYF. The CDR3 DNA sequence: TGTGCCAGCAGCTTGAGGGGGACTAGCGGGGCCCGCACAGATACGCAGTATTTT.

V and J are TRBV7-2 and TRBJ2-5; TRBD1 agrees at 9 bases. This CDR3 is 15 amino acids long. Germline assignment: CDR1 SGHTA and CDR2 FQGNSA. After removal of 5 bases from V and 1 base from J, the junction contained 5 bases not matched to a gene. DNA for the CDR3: TGTGCCAGCAGCAGGGGGACAGGGTTCCAAGAGACCCAGTACTTC. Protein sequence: CASSRGTGFQETQYF. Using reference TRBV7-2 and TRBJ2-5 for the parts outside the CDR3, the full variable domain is GAGVSQSPSNKVTEKGKDVELRCDPISGHTALYWYRQSLGQGLEFLIYFQGNSAPDKSGLPSDRFSAERTGGSVSTLTIQRTQQEDSAVYLCASSRGTGFQETQYFGPGTRLLVL.

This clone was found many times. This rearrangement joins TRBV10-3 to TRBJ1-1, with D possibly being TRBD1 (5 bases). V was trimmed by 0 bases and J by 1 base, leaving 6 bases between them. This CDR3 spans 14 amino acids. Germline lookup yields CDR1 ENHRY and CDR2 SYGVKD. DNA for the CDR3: TGTGCCATCAGTGAGTCGGGGGGGAACACTGAAGCTTTCTTT. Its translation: CAISESGGNTEAFF.

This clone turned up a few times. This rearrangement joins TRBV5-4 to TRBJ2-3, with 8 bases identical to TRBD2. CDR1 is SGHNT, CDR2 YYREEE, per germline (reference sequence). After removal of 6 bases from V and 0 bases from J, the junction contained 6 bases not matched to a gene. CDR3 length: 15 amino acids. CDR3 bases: TGTGCCAGCATGCAACTAGCGGCTAGCACAGATACGCAGTATTTT. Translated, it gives CASMQLAASTDTQYF. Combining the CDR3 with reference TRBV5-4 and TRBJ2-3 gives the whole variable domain ETGVTQSPTHLIKTRGQQVTLRCSSQSGHNTVSWYQQALGQGPQFIFQYYREEENGRGNFPPRFSGLQFPNYSSELNVNALELDDSALYLCASMQLAASTDTQYFGPGTRLTVL.

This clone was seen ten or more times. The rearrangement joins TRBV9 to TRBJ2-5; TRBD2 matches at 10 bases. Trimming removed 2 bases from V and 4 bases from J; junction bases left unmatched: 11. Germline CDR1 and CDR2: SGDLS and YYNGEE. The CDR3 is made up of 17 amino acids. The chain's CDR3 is CASSVGASGSLGETQYF. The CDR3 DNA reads TGTGCCAGCAGCGTGGGGGCTAGCGGGAGTCTTGGAGAGACCCAGTACTTC.

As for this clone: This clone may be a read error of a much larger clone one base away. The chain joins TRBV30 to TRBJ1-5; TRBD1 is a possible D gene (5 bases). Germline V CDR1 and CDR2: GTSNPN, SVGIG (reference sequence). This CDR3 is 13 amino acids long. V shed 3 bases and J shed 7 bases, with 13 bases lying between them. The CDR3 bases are TGTGCCTGGAGGACGGGGGGGGAGCAGCCCCAGCATTTT. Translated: CAWRTGGEQPQHF.